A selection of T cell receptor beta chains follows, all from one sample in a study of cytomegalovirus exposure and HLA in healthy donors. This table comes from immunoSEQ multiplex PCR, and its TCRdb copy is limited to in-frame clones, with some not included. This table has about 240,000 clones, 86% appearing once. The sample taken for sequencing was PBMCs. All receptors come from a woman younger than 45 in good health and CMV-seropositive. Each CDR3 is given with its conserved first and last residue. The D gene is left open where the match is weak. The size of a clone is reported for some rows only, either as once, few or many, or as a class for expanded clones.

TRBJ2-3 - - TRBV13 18 CASSLVAGDISSTDTQYF TGTGCCAGCAGCTTAGTGGCGGGGGACATCTCAAGCACAGATACGCAGTATTTT
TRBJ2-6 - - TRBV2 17 CASRGGGGNSGANVLTF TGTGCCAGCAGGGGCGGAGGGGGCAACTCTGGGGCCAACGTCCTGACTTTC
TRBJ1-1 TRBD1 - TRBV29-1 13 CSAQGARNTEAFF TGCAGCGCCCAGGGGGCGCGTAACACTGAAGCTTTCTTT
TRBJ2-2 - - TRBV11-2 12 CASSSDTGELFF TGTGCCAGCAGCTCAGACACCGGGGAGCTGTTTTTT
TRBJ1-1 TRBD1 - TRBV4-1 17 CASSQGLGQGGRTEAFF TGCGCCAGCAGCCAAGGCCTCGGACAGGGGGGACGCACTGAAGCTTTCTTT
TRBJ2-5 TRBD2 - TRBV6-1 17 CASSEFLASGSKETQYF TGTGCCAGCAGTGAATTTCTAGCTAGCGGGAGTAAGGAGACCCAGTACTTC
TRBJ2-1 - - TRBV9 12 CASSGWRNEQFF TGTGCCAGCAGCGGATGGAGGAATGAGCAGTTCTTC
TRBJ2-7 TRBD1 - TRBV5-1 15 CASSLGSGGSYEQYF TGCGCCAGCAGCTTGGGCTCAGGGGGCTCCTACGAGCAGTACTTC
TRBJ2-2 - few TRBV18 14 CASPGSFNTGELFF TGTGCCAGCCCCGGGAGTTTTAACACCGGGGAGCTGTTTTTT
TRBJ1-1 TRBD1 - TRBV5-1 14 CASSFQQGSTEAFF TGCGCCAGCAGCTTCCAACAGGGGAGTACTGAAGCTTTCTTT
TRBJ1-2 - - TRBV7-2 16 CASSLDGGRGTKGYTF TGTGCCAGCAGCTTAGATGGAGGGAGAGGGACTAAGGGCTACACCTTC
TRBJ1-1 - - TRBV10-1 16 CASSDHTQGKNTEAFF TGCGCCAGCAGTGACCACACCCAGGGAAAGAACACTGAAGCTTTCTTT
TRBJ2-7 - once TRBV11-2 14 CASSLPDKYYEQYF TGTGCCAGCAGCCTACCAGACAAGTACTACGAGCAGTACTTC
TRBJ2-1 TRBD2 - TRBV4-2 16 CASSQGGGGNHNEQFF TGTGCCAGCAGCCAAGGGGGCGGGGGGAACCACAATGAGCAGTTCTTC
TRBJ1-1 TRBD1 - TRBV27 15 CASSFRDRVSTEAFF TGTGCCAGCAGCTTCCGCGACAGGGTGAGCACTGAAGCTTTCTTT
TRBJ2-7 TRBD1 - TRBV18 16 CASSPPQGQDSYEQYF TGTGCCAGCTCACCACCGCAAGGACAGGACTCCTACGAGCAGTACTTC
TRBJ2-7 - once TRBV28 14 CASSLLGRDNEQYF TGTGCCAGCAGTTTATTAGGGCGGGATAACGAGCAGTACTTC
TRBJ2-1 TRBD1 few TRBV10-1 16 CASSDSGQPFEFQQFF TGCGCCAGCAGTGATTCGGGACAGCCCTTCGAATTCCAGCAGTTCTTC
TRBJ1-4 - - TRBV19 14 CASKSDRTNEKLFF TGTGCCAGTAAAAGTGACAGAACTAATGAAAAACTGTTTTTT
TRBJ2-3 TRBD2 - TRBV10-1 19 CASSEGVGGRTEGPDTQYF TGCGCCAGCAGTGAGGGGGTGGGCGGGAGAACCGAGGGACCAGATACGCAGTATTTT
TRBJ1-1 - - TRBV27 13 CASSLADSSEAFF TGTGCCAGCAGTTTGGCCGACAGCTCCGAAGCTTTCTTT
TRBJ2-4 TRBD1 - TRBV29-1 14 CSATRTTGTNIQYF TGCAGCGCCACTCGGACGACAGGGACAAACATTCAGTACTTC